Listed below are T cell receptor beta chains from one sample, sequenced in a study of cytomegalovirus exposure and HLA in healthy donors. TCRdb keeps only in-frame clones here, not all; method: immunoSEQ multiplex PCR. The data contain about 90,000 clones, roughly 74% of them singletons. Material for sequencing was PBMCs. Source of these receptors: a woman younger than 30 in good health and CMV-seropositive. CDR3s include the opening cysteine and the closing phenylalanine or tryptophan. D genes are given only for firm matches. Not every row has a clone size; where given, it reads once, few, many or a size class.

V	length	D	J	size	CDR3	DNA
TRBV9	14	TRBD2	TRBJ2-2	-	CASRGRAGAGELFF	TGTGCCAGCAGGGGGAGGGCCGGGGCCGGGGAGCTGTTTTTT
TRBV27	14	-	TRBJ2-7	-	CASSLGGSSYEQYF	TGTGCCAGCAGTTTAGGGGGGAGCTCCTACGAGCAGTACTTC
TRBV11-3	12	TRBD2	TRBJ2-1	-	CASSLGGDEQFF	TGTGCCAGCAGCTTGGGGGGGGATGAGCAGTTCTTC
TRBV5-1	16	TRBD1	TRBJ2-1	few	CASSSRGQGGVNEQFF	TGCGCCAGCAGCTCGAGGGGACAGGGGGGAGTCAATGAGCAGTTCTTC
TRBV18	19	TRBD1	TRBJ2-2	many	CASSPLPQGQGANTGELFF	TGTGCCAGCTCACCACTCCCCCAGGGACAGGGGGCGAACACCGGGGAGCTGTTTTTT
TRBV29-1	13	TRBD1	TRBJ1-2	-	CSVEEDRDYGYTF	TGCAGCGTTGAGGAGGACAGGGACTATGGCTACACCTTC
TRBV7-9	17	TRBD1	TRBJ1-4	-	CASSSGQGMAPNEKLFF	TGTGCCAGCAGCTCCGGACAGGGGATGGCCCCTAATGAAAAACTGTTTTTT
TRBV30	13	-	TRBJ1-3	-	CAWAGVHGNTIYF	TGTGCCTGGGCCGGGGTACATGGAAACACCATATATTTT
TRBV2	16	TRBD1	TRBJ2-1	-	CASSEGDRIGYNEQFF	TGTGCCAGCAGTGAAGGGGACAGGATCGGCTACAATGAGCAGTTCTTC
TRBV27	15	TRBD2	TRBJ2-3	-	CASSGRGAPSDTQYF	TGTGCCAGTAGCGGGCGGGGGGCCCCCTCTGATACGCAGTATTTT
TRBV5-1	15	TRBD1	TRBJ2-1	-	CASSLGQGEHNEQFF	TGCGCCAGCAGCTTGGGGCAGGGGGAACACAATGAGCAGTTCTTC
TRBV7-6	13	-	TRBJ2-7	once	CASSLKRQSEQYF	TGTGCCAGCAGCTTAAAAAGACAGAGCGAGCAGTACTTC
TRBV2	12	-	TRBJ1-4	-	CASKQGGEKLFF	TGTGCCAGCAAACAGGGCGGCGAAAAACTGTTTTTT
TRBV18	16	TRBD1	TRBJ1-1	-	CASSPLGQGWGTEAFF	TGTGCCAGCTCACCACTAGGACAGGGATGGGGCACTGAAGCTTTCTTT
TRBV6-5	15	TRBD1	TRBJ2-1	-	CASSYGGTGGNEQFF	TGTGCCAGCAGTTACGGTGGGACAGGTGGGAATGAGCAGTTCTTC
TRBV7-2	14	TRBD1	TRBJ1-1	few	CASSGDRGSTEAFF	TGTGCCAGCAGCGGGGACAGGGGGAGCACTGAAGCTTTCTTT
TRBV27	13	TRBD2	TRBJ2-5	few	CASRLAGKETQYF	TGTGCCAGCAGGCTAGCGGGGAAAGAGACCCAGTACTTC
TRBV4-2	16	TRBD2	TRBJ2-1	-	CASSRPGLAGGNEQFF	TGTGCCAGCAGCCGCCCGGGACTAGCGGGAGGGAATGAGCAGTTCTTC
TRBV19	13	-	TRBJ1-2	-	CASSNRRGSSYTF	TGTGCCAGTAGTAACCGTCGCGGTTCCAGCTACACCTTC
TRBV7-2	14	TRBD1	TRBJ1-2	-	CASSLARDRDGYTF	TGTGCCAGCAGCTTAGCCCGGGACAGGGATGGCTACACCTTC
TRBV5-4	16	-	TRBJ1-1	-	CASSSGSNGGNTEAFF	TGTGCCAGCAGCTCAGGGTCGAATGGTGGGAACACTGAAGCTTTCTTT
TRBV6-1	13	-	TRBJ2-7	-	CASSENEFYEQYF	TGTGCCAGCAGTGAAAATGAGTTCTACGAGCAGTACTTC